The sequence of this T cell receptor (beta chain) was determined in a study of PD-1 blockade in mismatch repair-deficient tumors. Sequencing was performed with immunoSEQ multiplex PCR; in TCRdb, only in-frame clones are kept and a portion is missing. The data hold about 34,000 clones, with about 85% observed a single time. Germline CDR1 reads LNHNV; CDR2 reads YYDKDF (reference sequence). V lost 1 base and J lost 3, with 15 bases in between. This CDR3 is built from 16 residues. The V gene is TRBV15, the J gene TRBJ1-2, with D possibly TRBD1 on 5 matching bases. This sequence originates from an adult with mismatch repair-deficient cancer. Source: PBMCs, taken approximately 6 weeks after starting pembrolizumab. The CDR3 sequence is CATSRVQGAGHYGYTF. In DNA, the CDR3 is TGTGCCACCAGCAGAGTTCAAGGGGCCGGACACTATGGCTACACCTTC.